Listed below are T cell receptor beta chains from one sample, sequenced in a study of T cells in localized non-small cell lung cancer. Sequencing used immunoSEQ multiplex PCR; TCRdb keeps in-frame clones, though not all of them. The table includes over a thousand clones, approximately 22% detected once. The material sequenced was lung tumor tissue, taken before any cancer treatment. These receptors originate from a male donor at least 60 years old with stage II lung adenocarcinoma. Both conserved end residues are part of each CDR3. The D gene is left open where the match is weak.

. TRBJ2-3 TRBV27 CASSLLGGDTQYF
. TRBJ1-2 TRBV2 CASSPTNYGYTF
. TRBJ2-7 TRBV5-1 CASSLGGLQNYEQYF
TRBD1 TRBJ1-2 TRBV28 CASISPRQGGYGYTF
TRBD1 TRBJ2-6 TRBV19 CASSLTGGTGANVLTF
. TRBJ2-1 TRBV11-3 CASSSHGAGYNEQFF
TRBD2 TRBJ2-3 TRBV9 CASSPRGRGTDTQYF
. TRBJ2-7 TRBV15 CATSRGLPPLRPYEQYF
TRBD1 TRBJ2-5 TRBV19 CASTGQIEETQYF
. TRBJ2-1 TRBV12-2 CASTPTGQSSYNEQFF
. TRBJ1-4 TRBV9 CASSSGLARLFF
. TRBJ1-4 TRBV9 CASSKRPGSNNEKLFF
TRBD1 TRBJ1-1 TRBV6-8 CASSYLPPGRAPLDRGGRGAFF
. TRBJ2-1 TRBV28 CASSLTRAGNEQFF
. TRBJ1-5 TRBV11-3 CASSLDRSNQPQHF
. TRBJ2-3 TRBV12-5 CASGTPGFSQYF
. TRBJ2-3 TRBV7-2 CASMDLLTDTQYF
. TRBJ2-5 TRBV28 CASSLSRRGKETQYF
. TRBJ2-1 TRBV29-1 CSVDGLLNEQFF
. TRBJ2-2 TRBV28 CASSLPLLMGNTGELFF
TRBD2 TRBJ2-7 TRBV18 CASSPGGDYNYEQYF
. TRBJ1-3 TRBV18 CASSPVPGSGNTIYF
TRBD1 TRBJ2-5 TRBV25-1 CASSVPGTGQETQYF
. TRBJ2-7 TRBV18 CASSPGQNEQYF
TRBD2 TRBJ2-5 TRBV11-3 CASSLQFRLAGGETQYF
. TRBJ1-3 TRBV5-1 CASSLGGYSGNTIYF
. TRBJ2-7 TRBV6-8 CASSRQPIYEQYF
. TRBJ1-5 TRBV1 CASSHHPLIGTGSNQPQHF
. TRBJ2-3 TRBV6-8 CASSYRATDTQYF
. TRBJ2-5 TRBV9 CASSVEPGVKTQYF
TRBD2 TRBJ2-7 TRBV7-2 CATGTSADYEQYF
TRBD1 TRBJ2-7 TRBV9 CASSENRGNPYEQYF
. TRBJ2-7 TRBV6-8 CASSYSQASPYEQYF